The 29 T cell receptor beta chains given below trace back to one sample, sequenced in a study of T-cell reconstitution after alpha-beta-depleted transplantation in children. The TCRbeta library incorporated unique molecular identifiers. TCRdb re-analysed the PCR reads in MiXCR, keeping a single row per CDR3 protein. The sample records over 400,000 distinct CDR3 sequences, approximately 12% being singletons. The specimen was PBMCs from the stem cell graft donor, collected from the stem cell graft. The receptors were sampled from a human donor who donated a stem cell graft to a child with combined immunodeficiency.

This clonotype was counted a few times. V and J are TRBV7-2 and TRBJ2-1, with a possible D match to TRBD2 (5 bases). Per the germline V gene, CDR1 is SGHTA and CDR2 is FQGNSA. V was cut by 1 base and J by 7 bases, with 11 bases left in between. This CDR3 comprises 14 residues. The CDR3 region is CASSLVPGVNEQFF. CDR3 nucleotide sequence: TGTGCCAGCAGCTTAGTCCCCGGGGTAAATGAGCAGTTCTTC.

This clonotype was found many times. This chain links TRBV12-3 or TRBV12-4 with TRBJ2-1; TRBD2 is a possible D gene (5 bases). The CDR3 runs to 11 residues. V was trimmed by 7 bases and J by 10 bases, leaving 11 bases between them. CDR3 region: CASTLRAEQFF. CDR3 sequence (DNA): TGTGCCAGCACCCTGAGGGCCGAGCAGTTCTTC.

This clonotype was observed a few times. The J gene is TRBJ2-1, the V gene TRBV6-5, with 7 positions matching TRBD1. V was pared by 2 bases and J by 10 bases, with 5 bases of the junction left unmatched. This CDR3 has 13 amino acids. Germline assignment: CDR1 MNHEY and CDR2 SVGAGI. The CDR3 DNA reads TGTGCCAGCAGTTACGACAGGGCGTTAGAGCAGTTCTTC. It is translated as CASSYDRALEQFF.

This clonotype has just a few counts. This chain links TRBV9 with TRBJ2-3; TRBD2 aligns across 7 bases. J gave up 0 bases and V 0 bases, and 4 bases lay outside the gene matches. This CDR3 is built from 16 residues. In germline, CDR1 is SGDLS, CDR2 YYNGEE. The CDR3 bases are TGTGCCAGCAGCGTAGATTCGGGAGGAAGCACAGATACGCAGTATTTT. It is translated as CASSVDSGGSTDTQYF.

This clonotype appeared a single time. The rearrangement links TRBV2 to TRBJ2-5, with 10 positions matching TRBD1. Germline V gives CDR1 SNHLY, CDR2 FYNNEI. The CDR3 spans 17 residues. V shed 4 bases, J shed 0 bases, and the junction held 8 bases outside the gene matches. In nucleotides, the CDR3 is TGTGCCAGCAGTGGACGGGACAGGGGTTCGTACCAAGAGACCCAGTACTTC. This gives the protein CASSGRDRGSYQETQYF.

The chain carries TRBV4-1 and TRBJ2-1; TRBD2 is a possible D gene (6 bases). The CDR3 is 13 amino acids. Trimming pared 1 base from V and 8 bases from J, leaving 9 bases between. The germline gives CDR1 MGHRA, CDR2 YSYEKL. CDR3 region: CASSQAGDYEQFF. The CDR3 nucleotides read TGCGCCAGCAGCCAAGCGGGAGATTATGAGCAGTTCTTC.

Only a few counts were recorded for this clonotype. The chain combines TRBV7-2 with TRBJ1-5, with TRBD1 identical over 9 bases. This CDR3 has 17 amino acids. Looked up from germline, CDR1 is SGHTA and CDR2 is FQGNSA. J gave up 8 bases and V 7 bases, and 18 bases lay outside the gene matches. CDR3 nucleotide sequence: TGTGCCAGCACCCCTGTAGAACCGGGACAGGGCCTTAAGCCCCAGCATTTT. Encoded protein: CASTPVEPGQGLKPQHF.

This clonotype was found many times. This rearrangement joins TRBV20-1 to TRBJ2-7; the D gene is possibly TRBD2 (6 bases). Germline V gene lookup returns CDR1 DFQATT and CDR2 SNEGSKA (reference sequence). This CDR3 region has 13 residues. V gave up 2 bases and J gave up 1 base, with 9 bases separating them. CDR3 nucleotide sequence: TGCAGTGCTAGACTAGCGCTATCCTACGAGCAGTACTTC. Amino acid sequence: CSARLALSYEQYF.

V usage is TRBV29-1 and J usage is TRBJ2-7, with 9 bases aligning to TRBD1. Trimming removed 6 bases from V and 0 bases from J; junction bases left unmatched: 3. The CDR3 is 13 amino acids. Looked up from germline, CDR1 is SQVTM and CDR2 is ANQGSEA. The CDR3 here is CSVGQGLSYEQYF. CDR3 sequence (DNA): TGCAGCGTCGGACAGGGGCTCTCCTACGAGCAGTACTTC.

The V gene is TRBV11-3, the J gene TRBJ2-1; no clear D. CDR1 is SGHNT, CDR2 YENEEA, per germline. The length of the CDR3 is 15 residues. V was cut by 1 base and J by 2 bases, with 9 bases left in between. The CDR3 DNA reads TGTGCCAGCAGCTTAGCCAGGTTGCCCTACAATGAGCAGTTCTTC. Its translation: CASSLARLPYNEQFF.

This clonotype has more than one count but fewer than ten. This chain joins TRBV11-3 and TRBJ2-3; D call uncertain. V lost 1 base, J lost 7 bases, and 6 bases lay in between. The CDR3 loop spans 12 amino acids. Germline V CDR1 and CDR2: SGHNT, YENEEA. The CDR3 protein is CASSLGSHTQYF. In DNA form, the CDR3 reads TGTGCCAGCAGCTTAGGGTCTCATACGCAGTATTTT.

The J gene is TRBJ1-5, the V gene TRBV13; tentative D call: TRBD1 (5 bases). Trimming stripped 4 bases from V and 0 bases from J, with 10 bases between. The CDR3 runs 15 residues. Looked up from germline, CDR1 is PRHDT and CDR2 is FYEKMQ (reference sequence). The CDR3 protein is CASSYRRNSNQPQHF. CDR3 DNA: TGTGCCAGCAGCTACAGGAGAAATAGCAATCAGCCCCAGCATTTT.

The chain joins TRBV30 to TRBJ2-1; D not resolved. Germline V gives CDR1 GTSNPN, CDR2 SVGIG (reference sequence). V was trimmed by 2 bases and J by 7 bases, leaving 12 bases between them. The CDR3 consists of 13 residues. The CDR3 DNA is TGTGCCTGGAGTCTTTCTCTTCGAAATGAGCAGTTCTTC. Translating it yields CAWSLSLRNEQFF.

V gene TRBV7-9 combines with J gene TRBJ2-7; possible D gene TRBD2, 5 bases. Trimming shortened V by 2 bases and J by 5 bases, and 13 bases separated the two germline ends. Germline V gene lookup returns CDR1 SEHNR and CDR2 FQNEAQ (reference sequence). This CDR3 has 14 residues. This CDR3 is CASSLRTGFDEQYF. As DNA, the CDR3 is TGTGCCAGCAGCTTAAGGACTGGATTCGACGAGCAGTACTTC.

This clonotype was picked up many times. The J gene is TRBJ1-6, the V gene TRBV6-5; D might be TRBD1 (5 bases). This CDR3 contains 14 residues. The V end lost 6 bases, the J end lost 8 bases, and 14 bases lay between the germline ends. The germline V gene encodes CDR1 MNHEY and CDR2 SVGAGI. The CDR3, as DNA: TGTGCCAGCAGGCCCGGGACGTTTGATTCACCCCTCCACTTT. Amino acids: CASRPGTFDSPLHF.

The chain recombines TRBV20-1 with TRBJ2-7, with D perhaps matching TRBD1 (5 bases). This CDR3 is built from 15 residues. Germline V gene data show CDR1 as DFQATT and CDR2 as SNEGSKA (reference sequence). V was cut by 3 bases and J by 3 bases, with 18 bases left in between. The CDR3 region has the DNA TGCAGTGCTAGGAGCCAGGGCAGCCCAGTCTACGAGCAGTACTTC. This encodes CSARSQGSPVYEQYF.

This clonotype was observed at least ten times. As DNA, the CDR3 is TGTGCCACCAGTGACAACGGACTAAACAATGAGCAGTTCTTC. Its protein product is CATSDNGLNNEQFF. The chain combines TRBV24-1 with TRBJ2-1; possible D gene TRBD2, 6 bases. The CDR3 has 14 amino acids. CDR1 and CDR2 from the germline V gene are KGHDR and SFDVKD. V dropped 4 bases and J dropped 5 bases, with 11 bases sitting between them.

This clonotype was detected only a few times. The rearrangement uses TRBV3-1 and TRBJ2-7; D assignment may be TRBD1 or TRBD2 (5 bases each). Germline CDR1 is LGHDT and CDR2 is YNNKEL (reference sequence). Trimming took 3 bases from V and 2 from J, leaving 11 bases between them. The CDR3 has 14 amino acids. CDR3: CASSHPGPAYEQYF. As DNA, the CDR3 is TGTGCCAGCAGCCACCCGGGACCAGCCTACGAGCAGTACTTC.

This clonotype was counted only a few times. The rearrangement links TRBV5-1 to TRBJ2-1; TRBD2 matches 14 bases. CDR1 SGHRS and CDR2 YFSETQ come from the germline V gene. The CDR3 has 18 amino acids. V lost 0 bases, J lost 2 bases, and 4 bases stayed unmatched. The CDR3 reads CASSLDGTSGGPYNEQFF. CDR3 nucleotide sequence: TGCGCCAGCAGCTTGGACGGGACTAGCGGGGGCCCCTACAATGAGCAGTTCTTC.

The chain carries TRBV12-3 or TRBV12-4 and TRBJ1-1; D remains ambiguous. The CDR3 extends over 14 amino acids. V was cut by 5 bases and J by 6 bases, with 16 bases left in between. The CDR3 DNA is TGTGCCAGCAGTCCCCCGACGGGGAGAGCTGAAGCTTTCTTT. Its translation is CASSPPTGRAEAFF.

This clonotype was seen a handful of times. One junction end does not reproduce the germline sequence, and a read error may be involved. The chain uses TRBV24-1 and TRBJ2-1; the D call may be TRBD1 or TRBD2 (5 bases each). Germline assignment: CDR1 KGHDR and CDR2 SFDVKD. The CDR3 runs 21 residues. The CDR3 here is CGTSDIRADKGNGSSYNEQFF. The CDR3 DNA sequence: TGTGGCACCAGTGACATCAGGGCGGACAAGGGTAATGGGAGCTCCTACAATGAGCAGTTCTTC.

In its sample, this clonotype was seen a few times. The rearrangement links TRBV6-5 to TRBJ1-1, with D perhaps matching TRBD1 (5 bases). The CDR3 consists of 12 residues. The ends were cut back, 5 bases at V and 10 bases at J, with 14 bases in the middle. Looked up from germline, CDR1 is MNHEY and CDR2 is SVGAGI. CDR3 sequence: CASSLEGRGAFF. The CDR3 bases are TGTGCCAGCAGTCTGGAGGGACGGGGAGCTTTCTTT.

This clonotype was seen repeatedly, ten times or more. The chain employs TRBV6-1 and TRBJ2-2; 8 bases align to TRBD2. In germline, CDR1 is MNHNS, CDR2 SASEGT. After removal of 8 bases from V and 5 bases from J, the junction contained 7 bases not matched to a gene. The CDR3 totals 14 residues. The CDR3 DNA follows: TGTGCCAGCCAGCGGGAGTGGAGGACCGGGGAGCTGTTTTTT. It is translated as CASQREWRTGELFF.

This clonotype appeared many times. This chain links TRBV30 with TRBJ1-1; the D gene is possibly TRBD1 (5 bases). The CDR3 totals 12 residues. The V gene lost 6 bases and the J gene lost 1 base, with 9 bases spanning the gap. CDR1 and CDR2 from the germline V gene are GTSNPN and SVGIG (reference sequence). The CDR3 loop is CACSRGNTEAFF. CDR3 sequence (DNA): TGTGCCTGCTCGAGGGGGAACACTGAAGCTTTCTTT. The variable domain in full, completed from reference TRBV30 and TRBJ1-1, reads SQTIHQWPATLVQPVGSPLSLECTVEGTSNPNLYWYRQAAGRGLQLLFYSVGIGQISSEVPQNLSASRPQDRQFILSSKKLLLSDSGFYLCACSRGNTEAFFGQGTRLTVV.

The chain uses TRBV5-1 and TRBJ2-7; the match to TRBD1 covers 7 bases. V shed 4 bases and J 3 bases; nucleotides not matched to a gene: 7. Germline V CDR1 and CDR2: SGHRS, YFSETQ. The CDR3 loop spans 14 amino acids. The CDR3 DNA follows: TGCGCCAGCAGCCAAAGACAGGGTAGCTACGAGCAGTACTTC. Translation: CASSQRQGSYEQYF.

This clonotype appeared a few times. The chain is built from TRBV28 and TRBJ1-5, with a weak D call TRBD1 (5 bases). This CDR3 region has 16 residues. CDR1 is MDHEN, CDR2 SYDVKM, per germline. Trimming stripped 1 base from V and 3 bases from J, with 13 bases between. This chain's CDR3 is CASSLSSGGLNQPQHF. The CDR3 DNA sequence: TGTGCCAGCAGTTTATCGAGCGGGGGTCTCAATCAGCCCCAGCATTTT.

This rearrangement joins TRBV3-1 to TRBJ2-1; TRBD2 agrees at 14 bases. Germline CDR1 is LGHDT and CDR2 is YNNKEL (reference sequence). CDR3 size: 18 residues. Trimming at V came to 11 bases and at J to 4 bases, leaving 16 bases not matched to a gene. CDR3 protein: CASCPQTSGGAEYNEQFF. In DNA form, the CDR3 reads TGTGCCTCCTGCCCCCAGACTAGCGGGGGGGCAGAGTACAATGAGCAGTTCTTC.

The rearrangement links TRBV7-8 to TRBJ2-7; TRBD1 or TRBD2 may be the D gene (5 bases each). Per the germline V gene, CDR1 is SGHVS and CDR2 is FQNEAQ. With 3 bases removed from V and 2 bases from J, the gap between germline ends came to 14 bases. This CDR3 contains 15 residues. CDR3 in amino acids: CASSLTPGPTYEQYF. In DNA form, the CDR3 reads TGTGCCAGCAGCTTGACCCCGGGACCGACCTACGAGCAGTACTTC.

The V gene is TRBV9, the J gene TRBJ2-3; the D is unclear. Germline CDR1 reads SGDLS; CDR2 reads YYNGEE. V was shortened by 0 bases and J by 0 bases, with 8 bases between the two germline ends. This CDR3 comprises 15 residues. DNA of the CDR3: TGTGCCAGCAGCGTAGAACCGGGTAGCACAGATACGCAGTATTTT. As protein: CASSVEPGSTDTQYF.